This is a list of T cell receptor beta chains from one sample in a study of blood T cell repertoires in COVID-19. Sequenced by immunoSEQ multiplex PCR; TCRdb stores in-frame clones only, minus some. The table shows about 65,000 clones, with roughly 80% occurring only once. Sequences were obtained from peripheral blood. These receptors were obtained from a human donor in a cohort sampled during active COVID-19. CDR3s leave out the opening cysteine and the closing phenylalanine or tryptophan. The D gene is left open where the match is weak. Clone size is given for some rows only: seen once, a few or many times, or a class if the clone is expanded.

length	J	V	size	D	CDR3
13	TRBJ2-1	TRBV18	NA	NA	ASSRGLGSDNEQF
11	TRBJ1-3	TRBV27	NA	NA	ASGRGSGNTIY
13	TRBJ1-4	TRBV6-2/TRBV6-3	few	TRBD1	ASSKGGGDHEKLF
12	TRBJ2-7	TRBV7-2	once	NA	ASSLWGPTYEQY
12	TRBJ2-3	TRBV11-3	NA	NA	ASSQTGSTDTQY
12	TRBJ2-5	TRBV18	NA	NA	ASSREGAGETQY
13	TRBJ1-2	TRBV5-1	NA	TRBD1	ASSQYQGASYGYT
13	TRBJ2-5	TRBV7-2	NA	TRBD2	ASSIRGGAGETQY
12	TRBJ2-3	TRBV5-1	once	NA	ASSLGGGGDTQY
14	TRBJ1-1	TRBV4-1	few	NA	ASSPRVQGAATEAF
14	TRBJ2-3	TRBV7-2	once	TRBD2	ASSLAGSGGTDTQY
14	TRBJ2-3	TRBV18	few	NA	ASSPLPGQNTDTQY